These 25 T cell receptor beta chains were all obtained from the same sample, sequenced in a study of chemoradiotherapy in HPV16-positive cancers. The data were produced by immunoSEQ multiplex PCR, yet TCRdb's version contains in-frame clones alone and is incomplete. This table holds approximately 7,700 clones, nearly 90% found once. The material was tumor tissue, obtained from a patient who underwent chemoradiotherapy. The receptors stem from a human donor with HPV-associated anogenital cancer.

V is TRBV2 and J is TRBJ1-5; D might be TRBD1 (5 bases). Trimming took off 4 bases at V and 6 bases at J, with 10 bases between the two ends. Looked up from germline, CDR1 is SNHLY and CDR2 is FYNNEI. The CDR3 has 13 residues. CDR3 loop: CASSASGGQPQHF. CDR3 coding DNA: TGTGCCAGCAGTGCAAGCGGGGGTCAGCCCCAGCATTTT.

CDR3 region: CATKEGTWDPAGAFF. The CDR3 DNA reads as TGTGCCACCAAGGAGGGGACATGGGACCCAGCGGGCGCTTTCTTT. The genes are TRBV14 and TRBJ1-1, with D perhaps matching TRBD1 (6 bases). The germline V and J ends were trimmed by 10 bases and 11 bases, with 29 bases remaining between them. The CDR3 consists of 15 residues. Germline CDR1 reads SGHDN; CDR2 reads FVKESK.

This rearrangement joins TRBV2 to TRBJ1-3, with TRBD1 as a possible D gene (5 bases). The ends were cut back, 1 base at V and 4 bases at J, with 11 bases in the middle. This CDR3 comprises 15 residues. The germline V gene has CDR1 SNHLY and CDR2 FYNNEI. The DNA for the CDR3 is TGTGCCAGCAGTGAAGAGAGGGGCCAAGGAAACACCATATATTTT. Its protein product is CASSEERGQGNTIYF. The complete variable domain, with remaining parts taken from reference TRBV2 and TRBJ1-3, reads EPEVTQTPSHQVTQMGQEVILRCVPISNHLYFYWYRQILGQKVEFLVSFYNNEISEKSEIFDDQFSVERPDGSNFTLKIRSTKLEDSAMYFCASSEERGQGNTIYFGEGSWLTVV.

The genes are TRBV7-2 and TRBJ2-3; TRBD2 aligns across 9 bases. Looked up from germline, CDR1 is SGHTA and CDR2 is FQGNSA. The CDR3 runs 16 residues. With V trimmed by 3 bases and J by 2 bases, 6 bases remained unmatched. CDR3 loop: CASSLWSGGTTDTQYF. DNA for the CDR3: TGTGCCAGCAGCTTGTGGAGCGGGGGGACCACAGATACGCAGTATTTT.

This clone is a singleton in its sample. The chain couples TRBV6-5 to TRBJ1-2; D unclear. V was pared by 4 bases and J by 4 bases, with 4 bases between. The CDR3 contains 11 residues. Looked up from germline, CDR1 is MNHEY and CDR2 is SVGAGI. The CDR3 sequence is CASSSVYGYTF. In DNA form, the CDR3 reads TGTGCCAGCAGTTCAGTCTATGGCTACACCTTC.

The chain uses TRBV5-4 and TRBJ2-3, with D perhaps matching TRBD1 (5 bases). V was cut by 4 bases and J by 4 bases, with 16 bases left in between. This CDR3 is 15 amino acids long. Germline V gives CDR1 SGHNT, CDR2 YYREEE (reference sequence). CDR3 residues: CASSKGNSRADTQYF. The CDR3 DNA reads TGTGCCAGCAGCAAGGGGAATAGCAGGGCAGATACGCAGTATTTT.

This sequence joins TRBV5-1 and TRBJ1-4; no reliable D call. Per germline, CDR1 SGHRS and CDR2 YFSETQ. The V and J ends lost 0 bases and 12 bases respectively, with 21 bases between them. The CDR3 runs to 16 residues. Here the CDR3 reads CASSLGETTAPGELFF. The CDR3 nucleotides read TGCGCCAGCAGCTTGGGGGAGACTACCGCTCCGGGTGAACTGTTTTTT.

The V and J genes are TRBV14 and TRBJ1-5; possible D gene TRBD1, 5 bases. Per germline, CDR1 SGHDN and CDR2 FVKESK. The CDR3 totals 14 residues. Trimming took off 4 bases at V and 6 bases at J, with 13 bases between the two ends. The CDR3 region has the DNA TGTGCCAGCAGCCCCGACAGAGTTGGTCAGCCCCAGCATTTT. Residues: CASSPDRVGQPQHF.

The V call is TRBV7-9, the J call TRBJ1-1, with D possibly matching TRBD1 (5 bases). V lost 3 bases to trimming and J lost 3 bases, with 11 bases between them. The CDR3 covers 14 residues. Germline CDR1 and CDR2: SEHNR and FQNEAQ (reference sequence). The CDR3 DNA sequence: TGTGCCAGCAGCTTCCAGGGTCGGGACACTGAAGCTTTCTTT. This codes for CASSFQGRDTEAFF.

The rearrangement uses TRBV5-6 and TRBJ2-4; 10 positions match TRBD1. This CDR3 spans 14 amino acids. The junction had 2 bases not matched to a gene; V was cut back by 4 bases and J by 4 bases. Germline V lookup: CDR1 SGHDT, CDR2 YYEEEE. This CDR3 reads CASSRQGAKNIQYF. CDR3 DNA: TGTGCCAGCAGCCGACAGGGGGCGAAAAACATTCAGTACTTC.

The chain joins TRBV27 to TRBJ2-3; unclear D gene. V was pared by 4 bases and J by 4 bases, with 15 bases between. This CDR3 has 15 residues. Germline lookup yields CDR1 MNHEY and CDR2 SMNVEV (reference sequence). CDR3 bases: TGTGCCAGCAGTTCCCGGGTCACTGCTTCAGATACGCAGTATTTT. Encoded protein: CASSSRVTASDTQYF.

The V and J genes are TRBV5-8 and TRBJ1-4; 10 nucleotides match TRBD1. Germline assignment: CDR1 SGHTS and CDR2 YDEGEE. V was pared by 3 bases and J by 6 bases, with 5 bases of the junction left unmatched. The CDR3 contains 15 residues. The CDR3: CASSSLGTGDEKLFF. The DNA for the CDR3 is TGTGCCAGCAGCTCCCTCGGGACAGGGGATGAAAAACTGTTTTTT.

The rearrangement uses TRBV19 and TRBJ2-7, with D tentatively TRBD1 or TRBD2 (6 bases each). V shed 2 bases and J shed 5 bases, with 19 bases lying between them. Germline V CDR1 and CDR2: LNHDA, SQIVND (reference sequence). The CDR3 sequence is 16 residues long. CDR3 sequence (DNA): TGTGCCAGTAGTATAAGGCACAGGGAGGTCGAGAACGAGCAGTACTTC. It translates to CASSIRHREVENEQYF.

In this sample, this clone turned up once. The CDR3 sequence: CASSPQQETQYF. The CDR3 DNA is TGTGCCAGCTCACCACAACAAGAGACCCAGTACTTC. The chain uses TRBV18 and TRBJ2-5; D is uncertain. The CDR3 consists of 12 residues. V dropped 1 base and J dropped 2 bases, with 2 bases sitting between them. Germline CDR1 reads KGHSH; CDR2 reads LQKENI.

On this clone itself: This CDR3 is also generated by other DNA sequences in the sample. V is TRBV28 and J is TRBJ1-4; D unclear. The CDR3 spans 12 residues. Germline loops: CDR1 MDHEN, CDR2 SYDVKM. The V gene lost 4 bases and the J gene lost 8 bases, with 8 bases spanning the gap. CDR3 DNA: TGTGCCAGCAGTTCCCCTGGCGAAAAACTGTTTTTT. Translated, it gives CASSSPGEKLFF.

This clone appeared a single time. This sequence joins TRBV5-1 and TRBJ1-6; no reliable D call. The germline V gene has CDR1 SGHRS and CDR2 YFSETQ. The ends were cut back, 3 bases at V and 7 bases at J, with 11 bases in the middle. The CDR3 loop spans 14 amino acids. The CDR3 loop is CASSWTPRNSPLHF. The DNA for the CDR3 is TGCGCCAGCAGCTGGACCCCTCGAAATTCACCCCTCCACTTT.

V and J are TRBV7-9 and TRBJ2-1; D is unclear. The CDR3 loop spans 14 amino acids. The V end was cut by 5 bases, the J end by 8 bases, with 16 bases between. Per germline, CDR1 SEHNR and CDR2 FQNEAQ (reference sequence). The CDR3 here is CASSPVGASDEQFF. CDR3 sequence (DNA): TGTGCCAGCAGCCCCGTCGGCGCATCGGATGAGCAGTTCTTC. Complete variable domain (other parts from reference TRBV7-9 and TRBJ2-1): DTGVSQNPRHKITKRGQNVTFRCDPISEHNRLYWYRQTLGQGPEFLTYFQNEAQLEKSRLLSDRFSAERPKGSFSTLEIQRTEQGDSAMYLCASSPVGASDEQFFGPGTRLTVL.

V and J are TRBV5-1 and TRBJ2-3; TRBD1 matches 7 bases. V was pared by 5 bases and J by 3 bases, with 9 bases of the junction left unmatched. The CDR3 sequence is 15 residues long. Germline-derived CDR1 and CDR2 are SGHRS and YFSETQ. The CDR3 region is CASSSEGARTDTQYF. The CDR3, as DNA: TGCGCCAGCAGTTCTGAGGGGGCTAGGACAGATACGCAGTATTTT. The full variable domain, its missing parts supplied by reference TRBV5-1 and TRBJ2-3, is KAGVTQTPRYLIKTRGQQVTLSCSPISGHRSVSWYQQTPGQGLQFLFEYFSETQRNKGNFPGRFSGRQFSNSRSEMNVSTLELGDSALYLCASSSEGARTDTQYFGPGTRLTVL.

This sequence joins TRBV10-1 and TRBJ2-5; D unclear. The CDR3 extends over 13 amino acids. Per germline, CDR1 WNHNN and CDR2 SYGVQD (reference sequence). V was shortened by 0 bases and J by 3 bases, with 5 bases between the two germline ends. CDR3 residues: CASSESGKETQYF. CDR3 in DNA: TGCGCCAGCAGTGAGTCAGGGAAAGAGACCCAGTACTTC.

V usage is TRBV4-2 and J usage is TRBJ1-4; D is unresolved. Germline V CDR1 and CDR2: LGHNA, YNFKEQ. The CDR3 runs to 16 residues. The germline V and J ends were trimmed by 6 bases and 0 bases, with 14 bases remaining between them. The CDR3 DNA reads as TGTGCCAGCAGAAGGACCCCCTTTGCAACTAATGAAAAACTGTTTTTT. Residues: CASRRTPFATNEKLFF.

The rearrangement links TRBV4-2 to TRBJ2-1; D is possibly TRBD2 (5 bases). The V and J ends lost 1 base and 4 bases respectively, with 14 bases between them. CDR3 length: 16 amino acids. Germline loops: CDR1 LGHNA, CDR2 YNFKEQ. CDR3 nucleotides: TGTGCCAGCAGCCAAGTCGAGGGCGCCCTTTACAATGAGCAGTTCTTC. The encoded protein is CASSQVEGALYNEQFF.

J is TRBJ2-7 and V is TRBV6-1; perhaps TRBD1 as D (5 bases). CDR1 is MNHNS and CDR2 is SASEGT in the germline V gene. The CDR3 has 11 residues. The CDR3 bases are TGTGCCAGCAGTACGCTGGGCAGGGCCCGCGTC. It specifies CASSTLGRARV.

This clone was counted between two and nine times. The junction departs from germline at one end; a sequencing error may be responsible. The V and J genes are TRBV2 and TRBJ2-5; a possible D gene is TRBD2 (5 bases). The germline V gene encodes CDR1 SNHLY and CDR2 FYNNEI. The CDR3 covers 13 residues. The chain's CDR3 is CASSEAALSSINF. In DNA form, the CDR3 reads TGTGCCAGCAGTGAAGCCGCTCTGTCTAGCATTAACTTC.

V and J are TRBV28 and TRBJ2-1; tentatively, D is TRBD2 (7 bases). The CDR3 consists of 15 residues. Looked up from germline, CDR1 is MDHEN and CDR2 is SYDVKM. Trimming took 2 bases from V and 4 from J, leaving 12 bases between them. CDR3 nucleotides: TGTGCCAGCAGTTTACGGCGGGGGCCATACAATGAGCAGTTCTTC. Protein: CASSLRRGPYNEQFF.

V is TRBV10-2 and J is TRBJ1-1, with a weak D call TRBD1 (5 bases). The CDR3 covers 12 residues. Trimming took 8 bases from V and 5 from J, leaving 12 bases between them. Germline-derived CDR1 and CDR2 are WSHSY and SAAADI. CDR3 bases: TGCGCCAGCGGAGGGGCGCGGACTGAAGCTTTCTTT. Protein: CASGGARTEAFF.